The TCR beta chain under discussion was sequenced for a study of blood T cells in healthy people across ages. V was pared by 6 bases and J by 6 bases, with 9 bases between. Looked up from germline, CDR1 is MNHEY and CDR2 is SVGEGT. CDR3 length equals 12 residues. This clonotype appeared many times. Through a sample-barcoded 5' primer and a J-beta primer mix, a second PCR was run for roughly 6 to 12 cycles. One entry per CDR3 protein results from TCRdb running MiXCR on the 5' RACE reads. The sample carries 630,000 or so distinct CDR3 sequences, under 30% recorded once. The clonotype was recovered from a woman aged 80 or older in good health. The sequenced sample was blood. J is TRBJ2-1 and V is TRBV6-2 or TRBV6-3, with a possible D match to TRBD1 (5 bases). As DNA, the CDR3 is TGTGCCAGCAGGCCCAGGGCCAATGAGCAGTTCTTC. Its protein product is CASRPRANEQFF.